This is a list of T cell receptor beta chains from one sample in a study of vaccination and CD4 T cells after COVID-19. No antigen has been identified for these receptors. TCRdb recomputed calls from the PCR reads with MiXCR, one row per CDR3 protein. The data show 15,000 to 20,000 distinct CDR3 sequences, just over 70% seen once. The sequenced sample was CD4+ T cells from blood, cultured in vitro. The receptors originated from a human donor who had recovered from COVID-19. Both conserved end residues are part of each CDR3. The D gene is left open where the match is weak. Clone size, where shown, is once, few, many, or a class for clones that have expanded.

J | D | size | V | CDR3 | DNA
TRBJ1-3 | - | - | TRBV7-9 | CASSRVGGGNTIYF | TGTGCCAGCAGCCGCGTGGGGGGAGGAAACACCATATATTTT
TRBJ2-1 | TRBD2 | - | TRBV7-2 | CASSFGSGDNEQFF | TGTGCCAGCAGCTTCGGGAGCGGGGACAATGAGCAGTTCTTC
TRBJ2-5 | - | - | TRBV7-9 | CASSLSLRDLQTQYF | TGTGCCAGCAGCCTTAGCCTCCGGGACCTCCAGACCCAGTACTTC
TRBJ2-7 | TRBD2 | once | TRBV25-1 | CASSEGLAGESSYEQYF | TGTGCCAGCAGTGAGGGTCTAGCGGGAGAGAGCTCCTACGAGCAGTACTTC
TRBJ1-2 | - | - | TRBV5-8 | CASSLRGWYTF | TGTGCCAGCAGCTTGAGAGGGTGGTACACCTTC
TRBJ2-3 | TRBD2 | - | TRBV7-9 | CASGILAGTDTQYF | TGTGCCAGCGGCATACTAGCGGGCACAGATACGCAGTATTTT
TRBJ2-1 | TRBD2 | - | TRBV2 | CASLPGTSSYNEQFF | TGTGCCAGCCTTCCCGGGACTAGTTCCTACAATGAGCAGTTCTTC
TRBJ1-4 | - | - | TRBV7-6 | CASSLGGEKLFF | TGTGCCAGCAGCTTAGGGGGTGAAAAACTGTTTTTT
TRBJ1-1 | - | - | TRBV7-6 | CASSLDRMSTEAFF | TGTGCCAGCAGCCTCGACAGAATGAGCACTGAAGCTTTCTTT
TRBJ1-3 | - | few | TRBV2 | CASSGDRGNTIYF | TGTGCCAGCAGTGGAGATCGAGGAAACACCATATATTTT
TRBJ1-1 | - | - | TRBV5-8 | CASSRTATEAFF | TGTGCCAGCAGCCGGACGGCAACTGAAGCTTTCTTT
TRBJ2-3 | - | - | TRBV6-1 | CASSDRAPDTQYF | TGTGCCAGCAGTGACCGGGCCCCAGATACGCAGTATTTT
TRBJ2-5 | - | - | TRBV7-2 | CASSLAVSWQETQYF | TGTGCCAGCAGCTTAGCAGTATCTTGGCAAGAGACCCAGTACTTC
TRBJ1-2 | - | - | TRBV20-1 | CSATAPNYGYTF | TGCAGTGCCACCGCCCCTAACTATGGCTACACCTTC
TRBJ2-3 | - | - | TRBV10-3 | CAISEGGTDTQYF | TGTGCCATCAGTGAGGGCGGCACAGATACGCAGTATTTT
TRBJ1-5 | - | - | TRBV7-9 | CASSLQGVNQPQHF | TGTGCCAGCAGCCTTCAGGGTGTCAATCAGCCCCAGCATTTT
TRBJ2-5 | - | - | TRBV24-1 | CATSDLAGGGEETQYF | TGTGCCACCAGTGATTTGGCAGGGGGGGGGGAAGAGACCCAGTACTTC
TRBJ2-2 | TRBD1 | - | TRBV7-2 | CASSLSGQSGELFF | TGTGCCAGCAGCTTGTCGGGACAGTCCGGGGAGCTGTTTTTT
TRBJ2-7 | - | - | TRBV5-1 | CASSKSGRGNSYEQYF | TGCGCCAGCTCCAAAAGTGGGCGCGGGAACTCCTACGAGCAGTACTTC
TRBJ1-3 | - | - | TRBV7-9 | CASSFQRPDSGNTIYF | TGTGCCAGCAGCTTCCAACGGCCGGACTCTGGAAACACCATATATTTT